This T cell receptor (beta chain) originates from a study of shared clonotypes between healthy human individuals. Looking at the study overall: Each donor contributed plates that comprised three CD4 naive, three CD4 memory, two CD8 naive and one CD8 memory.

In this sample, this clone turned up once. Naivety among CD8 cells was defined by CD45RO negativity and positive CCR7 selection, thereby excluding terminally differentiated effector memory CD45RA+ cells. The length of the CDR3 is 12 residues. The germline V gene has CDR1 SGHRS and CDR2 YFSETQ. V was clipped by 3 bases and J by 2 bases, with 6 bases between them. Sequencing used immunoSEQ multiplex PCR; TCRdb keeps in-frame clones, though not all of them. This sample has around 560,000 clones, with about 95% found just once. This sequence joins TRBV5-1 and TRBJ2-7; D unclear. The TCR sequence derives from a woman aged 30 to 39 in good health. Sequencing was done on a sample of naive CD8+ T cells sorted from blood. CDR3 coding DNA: TGCGCCAGCAGCTCTACCCCCTACGAGCAGTACTTC. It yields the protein CASSSTPYEQYF.